These T cell receptor beta chains were read from a single sample in a study of T cell repertoires in cytomegalovirus infection. TCRdb recomputed calls from the reads with MiXCR, one row per CDR3 protein. The sample consists of some 800,000 distinct CDR3 sequences, approximately 29% of them appearing once. Which antigens these TCRs recognize remains unknown. The specimen comprised cultured CD8+ T cells from PBMCs, sampled from culture after CMV antigen stimulation. Receptors originate from a human donor in good health (CMV status not recorded). Some clones in this sample may be carry-over from other donors' samples. Each CDR3 is given without its conserved first and last residue.

V	length	J	CDR3
TRBV6-5	15	TRBJ2-5	ASSQGTSGGVRETQY
TRBV25-1	13	TRBJ1-2	ASSVANEPHIGYT
TRBV28	10	TRBJ2-3	ASSVHGSTQY
TRBV11-2	13	TRBJ2-7	ASSLELATRYEQY
TRBV11-2	14	TRBJ2-3	ASSSGLARPTDTQY
TRBV9	15	TRBJ2-1	ASSVATQGISYNEQF
TRBV6-2/TRBV6-3	11	TRBJ1-1	ASNSGGSTEAF
TRBV6-5	13	TRBJ2-5	ASRVAGAVQETQY
TRBV5-1	15	TRBJ1-2	ASSFERQGRANYGYT
TRBV7-6	13	TRBJ2-1	ASTFTAEGGNEQF